What follows is one T cell receptor (beta chain) and its context. Its antigen is undetermined. This entry is derived from a study of glioma-infiltrating T cells. General study results and limits: Tissue and blood shared very few CDR3 sequences. Gliomas, especially low-grade, showed above-expected tissue-blood divergence; non-neoplastic patients showed below.

The iRepertoire nested amplicon-rescue multiplex PCR amplified TCR alpha and beta CDR3s from RNA. Tissue mRNA or PBMC total RNA, roughly 100-400 ng, went into one-step reverse transcription and amplification. TCRdb re-derived calls from the multiplex PCR reads in MiXCR, one entry per CDR3 protein. The sample has tens of thousands of distinct CDR3 sequences, around 42% seen once. The germline gives CDR1 MDHEN, CDR2 SYDVKM. The CDR3 length is 14 residues. V was cut by 6 bases and J by 5 bases, with 16 bases left in between. The receptor's source is a human donor with low-grade glioma or glioblastoma, undergoing nonglioma brain surgery, or in good health (not recorded which). The sample consisted of glioma tissue, nonneoplastic brain tissue, or PBMCs (not recorded which). The genes are TRBV28 and TRBJ2-5; a weak D match, TRBD2 (6 bases). The CDR3 DNA follows: TGTGCCAGCAGCCAAGAAAACGGAGGGGAGACCCAGTACTTC. Residues: CASSQENGGETQYF.